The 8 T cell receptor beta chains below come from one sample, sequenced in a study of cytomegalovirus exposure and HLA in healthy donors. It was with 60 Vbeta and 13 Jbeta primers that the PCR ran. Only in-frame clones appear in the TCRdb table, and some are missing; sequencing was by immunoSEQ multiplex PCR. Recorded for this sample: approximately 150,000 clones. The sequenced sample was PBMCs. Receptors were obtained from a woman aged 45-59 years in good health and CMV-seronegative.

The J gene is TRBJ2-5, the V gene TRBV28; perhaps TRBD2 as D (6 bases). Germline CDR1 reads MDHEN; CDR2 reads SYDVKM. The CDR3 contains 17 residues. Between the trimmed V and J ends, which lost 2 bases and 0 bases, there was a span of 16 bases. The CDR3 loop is CASSLLPTAGYQETQYF. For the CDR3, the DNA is TGTGCCAGCAGTTTACTTCCAACGGCGGGGTACCAAGAGACCCAGTACTTC. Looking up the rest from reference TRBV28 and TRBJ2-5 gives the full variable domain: DVKVTQSSRYLVKRTGEKVFLECVQDMDHENMFWYRQDPGLGLRLIYFSYDVKMKEKGDIPEGYSVSREKKERFSLILESASTNQTSMYLCASSLLPTAGYQETQYFGPGTRLLVL.

The CDR3 loop reads CASSPLGQRGGIYEQYF. The CDR3 nucleotides are TGCGCCAGCAGCCCTCTAGGGCAGCGGGGGGGGATTTACGAGCAGTACTTC. The chain couples TRBV4-1 to TRBJ2-7; TRBD2 matches at 10 bases. V shed 4 bases and J 4 bases; nucleotides not matched to a gene: 13. Germline V gene sequence: CDR1 MGHRA, CDR2 YSYEKL. There are 17 residues in the CDR3.

For the CDR3, the DNA is TGTGCCAGCAGTCCCCAGGGAAACAATCAGCCCCAGCATTTT. Its protein product is CASSPQGNNQPQHF. The chain employs TRBV27 and TRBJ1-5; possibly TRBD1 for D (5 bases). Germline loops: CDR1 MNHEY, CDR2 SMNVEV (reference sequence). Trimming shortened V by 5 bases and J by 3 bases, and 11 bases separated the two germline ends. There are 14 residues in the CDR3.

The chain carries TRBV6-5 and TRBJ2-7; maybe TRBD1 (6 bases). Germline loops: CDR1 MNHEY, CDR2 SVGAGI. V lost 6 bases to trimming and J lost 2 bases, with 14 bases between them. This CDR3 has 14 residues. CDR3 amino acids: CASSPSGAPYEQYF. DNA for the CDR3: TGTGCCAGCAGCCCCTCAGGGGCTCCCTACGAGCAGTACTTC.

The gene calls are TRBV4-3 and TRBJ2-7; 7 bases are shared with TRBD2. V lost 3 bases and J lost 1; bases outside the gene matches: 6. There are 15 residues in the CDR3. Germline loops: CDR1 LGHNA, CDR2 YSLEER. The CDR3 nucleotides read TGCGCCAGCAGCCATGAGACGGGAGGTTCCTACGAGCAGTACTTC. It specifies CASSHETGGSYEQYF.

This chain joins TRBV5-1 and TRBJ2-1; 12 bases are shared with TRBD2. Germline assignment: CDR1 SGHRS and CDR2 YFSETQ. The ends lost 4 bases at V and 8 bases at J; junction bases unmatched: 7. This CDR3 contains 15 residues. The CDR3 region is CASSPTSGSRYEQFF. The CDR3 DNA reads TGCGCCAGCAGCCCGACTAGCGGGAGTCGCTATGAGCAGTTCTTC.

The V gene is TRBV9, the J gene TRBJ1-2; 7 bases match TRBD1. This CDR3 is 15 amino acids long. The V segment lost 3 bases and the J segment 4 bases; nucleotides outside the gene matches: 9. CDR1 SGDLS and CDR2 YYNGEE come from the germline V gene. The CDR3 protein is CASSGRQGRGYGYTF. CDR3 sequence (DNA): TGTGCCAGCAGCGGAAGACAGGGAAGGGGCTATGGCTACACCTTC.

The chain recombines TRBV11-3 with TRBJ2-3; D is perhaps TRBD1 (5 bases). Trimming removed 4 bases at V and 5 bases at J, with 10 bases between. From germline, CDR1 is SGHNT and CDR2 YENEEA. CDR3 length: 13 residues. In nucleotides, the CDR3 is TGTGCCAGCAGCTCAGGAAGGGGAGATACGCAGTATTTT. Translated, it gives CASSSGRGDTQYF.